One and the same sample provided the 31 T cell receptor delta chains below, sequenced in a study of gamma-delta T cells after stem cell transplantation. TCRdb re-called the RT-PCR reads through CATT. This table has 2,800 or so delta-chain clones, 2.7% appearing once. The sample taken for sequencing was gamma-delta T cells. The receptors stem from a human donor. It is not recorded whose cells these are; they may come from a transplant donor.

Remarks on this clone: A far larger clone differs by one base, so this is likely a read error. The chain couples TRDV2 to TRDJ1; possibly TRDD3 for D (6 bases). This CDR3 contains 14 residues. Trimming stripped 2 bases from V and 4 bases from J, with 13 bases between. Germline CDR1 and CDR2: GEAIGNYY and EKD. The CDR3 DNA is TGTGCCTGTGACATCTTGGGGGGCGACGATAAACTCATCTTT. This codes for CACDILGGDDKLIF.

This clone was picked up a small number of times. One base away lies a much larger clone, so this may be a sequencing read error. Other DNA sequences in the sample encode the same CDR3. The CDR3 DNA is TGTGCCTGTGACCTACTGGGGGCTGGCGGCACCGATAAACTCATCTTT. It yields the protein CACDLLGAGGTDKLIF. This chain joins TRDV2 and TRDJ1; the match to TRDD3 covers 8 bases. CDR1 GEAIGNYY and CDR2 EKD come from the germline V gene. Trimming removed 3 bases from V and 1 base from J; junction bases left unmatched: 9. This CDR3 comprises 16 residues.

In this sample, this clone turned up a few times. A much larger clone differs by one base, so this may be a read error. Other DNA variants within this sample encode the same CDR3. The V gene is TRDV2, the J gene TRDJ1, with 10 nucleotides matching TRDD3. This CDR3 is 17 amino acids long. Germline lookup yields CDR1 GEAIGNYY and CDR2 EKD. CDR3 DNA: TGTGCCTGCGACACCGTACTGGGGGATTTGTACACCGATAAACTCATCTTT. Protein product: CACDTVLGDLYTDKLIF.

Comment on this clone: It may be a read error: a sequence one base away is much more abundant. The genes are TRDV2 and TRDJ1; 9 nucleotides match TRDD3. Germline CDR1 reads GEAIGNYY; CDR2 reads EKD. The CDR3 has 21 amino acids. CDR3 sequence (DNA): TGTGCTTGTGACCCTCTCAGAAGCTTTACTGGGGGACACGCTTCCACCGATAAACTCATCTTT. It yields the protein CACDPLRSFTGGHASTDKLIF.

This sequence joins TRDV2 and TRDJ1, with 7 bases lining up with TRDD3. The V segment lost 3 bases and the J segment 1 base; nucleotides outside the gene matches: 22. The CDR3 loop spans 20 amino acids. Germline CDR1 and CDR2: GEAIGNYY and EKD. CDR3 protein: CACDPVGPVAGGPLTDKLIF. As DNA, the CDR3 is TGTGCCTGTGACCCCGTCGGTCCGGTCGCTGGGGGCCCCCTCACCGATAAACTCATCTTT.

Note on this clone: Given a much more abundant clone one base away, this may be a read error. The sample carries other DNA sequences with the same CDR3. J is TRDJ3 and V is TRDV2, with 12 bases lining up with TRDD3. This CDR3 is built from 22 residues. Germline CDR1 and CDR2: GEAIGNYY and EKD. CDR3 residues: CACDTAYTGGYTASWDTRQMFF. The CDR3 DNA reads TGTGCCTGTGACACCGCCTATACTGGGGGATACACTGCCTCCTGGGACACCCGGCAGATGTTTTTC.

This clone was counted a few times. This is likely an artifact of a read error, given a far larger clone one base away. Other DNA sequences from this sample encode an identical CDR3 as well. The chain is built from TRDV2 and TRDJ1; D remains ambiguous. Germline V gene sequence: CDR1 GEAIGNYY, CDR2 EKD. Trimming removed 1 base from V and 2 bases from J, with 10 bases in between. The CDR3 length is 14 residues. The CDR3: CACDTVLGTDKLIF. CDR3 bases: TGTGCCTGTGACACTGTACTAGGGACCGATAAACTCATCTTT.

V is TRDV2 and J is TRDJ1, with TRDD3 matching over 12 bases. V was clipped by 2 bases and J by 4 bases; unmatched bases: 13. Per germline, CDR1 GEAIGNYY and CDR2 EKD. There are 18 residues in the CDR3. The CDR3 loop reads CACDIVLTGGYSGDKLIF. CDR3 DNA: TGTGCCTGTGACATCGTGTTGACTGGGGGATACTCGGGCGATAAACTCATCTTT.

This clone was observed a handful of times. A read error likely explains this, since a far larger clone differs by one base. The chain carries TRDV2 and TRDJ1, with 12 bases lining up with TRDD3. V was clipped by 0 bases and J by 9 bases; unmatched bases: 7. CDR3 size: 15 residues. Germline CDR1 reads GEAIGNYY; CDR2 reads EKD. The CDR3 sequence: CACDTVGTGGYQLIF. The CDR3 bases are TGTGCCTGTGACACCGTGGGGACTGGGGGATACCAACTCATCTTT.

By sample share, this clone is medium-sized. This chain links TRDV2 with TRDJ3; weak D call: TRDD2 (5 bases). Germline CDR1 GEAIGNYY, CDR2 EKD. V lost 0 bases and J 0 bases, leaving 11 bases between the germline ends. CDR3 length: 18 residues. CDR3 bases: TGTGCCTGTGACACCGGTACTCCTAGCTCCTGGGACACCCGACAGATGTTTTTC. Translated: CACDTGTPSSWDTRQMFF.

Remarks on this clone: A far larger clone is only one base removed, so a read error is likely. The chain links TRDV2 to TRDJ1, with D tentatively TRDD3 (5 bases). The CDR3 has 14 amino acids. Germline CDR1 reads GEAIGNYY; CDR2 reads EKD. The CDR3 region is CARDTVTGTDKLIF. The CDR3 DNA follows: TGTGCCCGTGACACCGTTACTGGAACCGATAAACTCATCTTT.

This clone was detected only a few times. A single base is all that separates this from a far larger clone, so a read error is likely. Other DNA sequences in the sample encode the same CDR3. The V call is TRDV2, the J call TRDJ1; 8 nucleotides align to TRDD3. V dropped 1 base and J dropped 0; count of bases not matched to a gene: 6. The germline V gene encodes CDR1 GEAIGNYY and CDR2 EKD. The CDR3 is 16 residues long. The CDR3 is CACDTLGDQNTDKLIF. In nucleotides, the CDR3 is TGTGCCTGTGACACTCTGGGGGACCAAAACACCGATAAACTCATCTTT.

In this sample, this clone is large. The V gene is TRDV2, the J gene TRDJ3; D remains ambiguous. CDR3 length: 16 residues. V was pared by 3 bases and J by 0 bases, with 8 bases between. CDR1 and CDR2 from the germline V gene are GEAIGNYY and EKD. The CDR3 is CACDSISSWDTRQMFF. The CDR3 DNA follows: TGTGCCTGTGACTCGATTAGCTCCTGGGACACCCGACAGATGTTTTTC.

This clone was seen a few times. For this DNA, TCRdb reports the protein of a much larger clone, which diverges at residue 12, most likely from a read error; the protein presented here is translated directly from the DNA. The V and J genes are TRDV2 and TRDJ1; 11 bases match TRDD3. Per the germline V gene, CDR1 is GEAIGNYY and CDR2 is EKD. The CDR3 is made up of 16 amino acids. CDR3: CACDVLGDSGTYKLIF. The CDR3, as DNA: TGTGCCTGTGACGTACTGGGGGATAGCGGCACCTATAAACTCATCTTT.

This clone has a handful of counts. The protein in TCRdb stems from a much larger clone and differs at residue 4 from this DNA's translation, likely a read error; here the protein is translated from the DNA. J is TRDJ1 and V is TRDV2; D uncertain. This CDR3 comprises 17 residues. Trimming took off 5 bases at V and 0 bases at J, with 21 bases between the two ends. CDR1 GEAIGNYY and CDR2 EKD come from the germline V gene. CDR3 residues: CACGTLVAGGYTDKLIF. DNA for the CDR3: TGTGCCTGTGGCACTCTGGTGGCGGGCGGGTACACCGATAAACTCATCTTT.

This clone was counted a few times. A much more abundant neighbour one base away suggests this may be a read error. This sequence joins TRDV2 and TRDJ1, with TRDD3 matching over 10 bases. CDR3 length: 16 residues. J was trimmed by 3 bases and V by 0 bases; bases with no gene match: 6. Germline CDR1 is GEAIGNYY and CDR2 is EKD. CDR3 nucleotides: TGTGCCTGTGACACCGTGTTACTGGGGGATGCCGATAAACTCATCTTT. It encodes CACDTVLLGDADKLIF.

This clone was found a few times. The protein TCRdb lists belongs to a much larger clone and differs from this DNA's translation at residue 15, which points to a read error; the protein shown is made from the DNA. This chain joins TRDV2 and TRDJ1; 9 positions match TRDD3. The CDR3 contains 17 residues. Germline V lookup: CDR1 GEAIGNYY, CDR2 EKD. CDR3 sequence reads: CACVSLGDWGSTDKPIF. As DNA, the CDR3 is TGTGCCTGTGTATCCCTGGGGGATTGGGGGTCCACCGATAAACCCATCTTT.

This clone appeared a few times. A far larger clone is one base from this, pointing to a likely read error. The chain carries TRDV2 and TRDJ1; D remains ambiguous. The CDR3 sequence is 14 residues long. Germline assignment: CDR1 GEAIGNYY and CDR2 EKD. In DNA form, the CDR3 reads TGTGCCCGTGACACCCTCGCTCTCACCGATAAACTCATCTTT. Translating gives CARDTLALTDKLIF.

As to this clone: A read error likely explains why the TCRdb protein, taken from a much larger clone, differs from this DNA's translation at residue 16; the protein shown is translated from the DNA. The CDR3 spells CACDTILPTGAYTDKPIF. DNA of the CDR3: TGTGCCTGTGACACAATCCTTCCTACTGGGGCATACACCGATAAACCCATCTTT. The chain has TRDV2 and TRDJ1; 9 bases line up with TRDD2. The CDR3 runs to 18 residues. CDR1 is GEAIGNYY and CDR2 is EKD in the germline V gene.

In regard to this clone: The protein TCRdb gives is from a much larger clone and does not agree with this DNA's translation at residue 7, likely a read error; the protein shown here comes from the DNA. The chain uses TRDV2 and TRDJ1; tentative D call: TRDD3 (6 bases). Germline lookup yields CDR1 GEAIGNYY and CDR2 EKD. The CDR3 runs 15 residues. V dropped 3 bases and J dropped 2 bases, with 15 bases sitting between them. CDR3 bases: TGTGCCTGTGACTCCCTGGAGGATACAACCGATAAACTCATCTTT. Its protein is CACDSLEDTTDKLIF.

This clone was seen a few times. V usage is TRDV1 and J usage is TRDJ1, with TRDD3 matching over 13 bases. Losses at the gene ends were 2 bases for V and 1 base for J; bases not matched to a gene: 4. The CDR3 has 17 amino acids. Germline lookup yields CDR1 TSWWSYY and CDR2 QGS. In nucleotides, the CDR3 is TGTGCTCTTGGGGAAGGACTGGGGGATACGATCACCGATAAACTCATCTTT. Amino acids: CALGEGLGDTITDKLIF.

This clone turned up a few times. This DNA translates differently at residue 17 from the TCRdb protein, which is that of a much larger clone; a read error is likely, and the protein shown is the DNA's own translation. J is TRDJ1 and V is TRDV2; unclear D gene. CDR1 is GEAIGNYY and CDR2 is EKD in the germline V gene. CDR3 size: 18 residues. CDR3 bases: TGTGCCTGTGACACCTTGTCCGGTCCCTCTACATACACCGATAAACTCACCTTT. Encoded protein: CACDTLSGPSTYTDKLTF.

This clone was picked up a small number of times. TCRdb lists the protein of a much larger clone for this DNA, which differs at residue 4, so this is likely a read error; the protein given here is translated from the DNA itself. The genes are TRDV2 and TRDJ1; 8 bases agree with TRDD3. The CDR3 has 15 amino acids. Germline V gene data show CDR1 as GEAIGNYY and CDR2 as EKD. The CDR3 loop reads CACVTVGGSPDKLIF. The CDR3 coding sequence is TGTGCCTGTGTCACCGTTGGGGGATCCCCCGATAAACTCATCTTT.

In its sample, this clone was seen a few times. A single base separates this from a much larger clone, so it may be a read error. Other DNA sequences in the sample encode the same CDR3. The chain couples TRDV2 to TRDJ1; D remains unclear. Germline V gives CDR1 GEAIGNYY, CDR2 EKD. There are 17 residues in the CDR3. The CDR3 nucleotides are TGTGCCTGTGACACCGTGGTTAGAATCCAAGACACCGATAAGCTCATCTTT. This sequence encodes CACDTVVRIQDTDKLIF.

This clone was seen a handful of times. The TCRdb protein, from a much larger clone, departs from this DNA's translation at residue 14, likely by read error; the protein shown derives from the DNA. The CDR3 DNA reads as TGTGCCTGTGACAGTCTACTTGGGACCTACACCGATAAACCCATCTTT. Protein sequence: CACDSLLGTYTDKPIF. This chain links TRDV2 with TRDJ1, with D possibly matching TRDD2 (5 bases). This CDR3 has 16 residues. Germline loops: CDR1 GEAIGNYY, CDR2 EKD.

V and J are TRDV2 and TRDJ2; TRDD3 matches 11 bases. The germline V gene encodes CDR1 GEAIGNYY and CDR2 EKD. After removal of 3 bases from V and 7 bases from J, the junction contained 3 bases not matched to a gene. The CDR3 runs to 14 residues. The CDR3, as DNA: TGTGCCTGTGACGCTGGGGGATACAGAGCACAACTCTTCTTT. Its protein is CACDAGGYRAQLFF.

This clone showed up just a few times. TCRdb assigns this DNA the protein of a much larger clone, which departs from its translation at residue 6; this likely reflects a read error, and the protein shown comes from translating the DNA. V gene TRDV2 combines with J gene TRDJ1; 9 nucleotides agree with TRDD3. The CDR3 covers 15 residues. Germline CDR1 is GEAIGNYY and CDR2 is EKD. The trim removed 1 base at V and 3 bases at J, leaving 5 bases unmatched. In nucleotides, the CDR3 is TGTGCCTGTGACACGGCAGGGGGGATACCCGATAAACTCATCTTT. This codes for CACDTAGGIPDKLIF.

About this clone: TCRdb records a much larger clone's protein for this DNA, with a difference at residue 9 that likely arises from a read error; the protein given is the translation of the DNA. V and J are TRDV2 and TRDJ1, with 8 bases lining up with TRDD3. J gave up 1 base and V 3 bases, and 6 bases lay outside the gene matches. The CDR3 is 15 residues long. Per the germline V gene, CDR1 is GEAIGNYY and CDR2 is EKD. The CDR3 region is CACDPVGDATDKLIF. CDR3 DNA: TGTGCCTGTGACCCGGTGGGGGATGCCACCGATAAACTCATCTTT.

A note on this clone: A clone one base away is much larger, so this may be a read error. Distinct nucleotide sequences in the sample also encode this CDR3. The chain employs TRDV2 and TRDJ1; the D gene is possibly TRDD3 (5 bases). This CDR3 has 18 amino acids. Per the germline V gene, CDR1 is GEAIGNYY and CDR2 is EKD. V was pared by 0 bases and J by 5 bases, with 24 bases between. The CDR3 reads CACDTVRGLSTPYDKLIF. CDR3 sequence (DNA): TGTGCCTGTGACACCGTACGGGGACTCAGCACGCCCTATGATAAACTCATCTTT.

This clone was seen more than once but under ten times. CDR3 sequence reads: CACDTILLGDTDSWDTRQMFF. Written as DNA, the CDR3 is TGTGCCTGTGACACTATTCTACTGGGGGATACCGACTCCTGGGACACCCGACAGATGTTTTTC. The chain links TRDV2 to TRDJ3, with 12 bases lining up with TRDD3. CDR1 and CDR2 (germline): GEAIGNYY, EKD. This CDR3 has 21 amino acids. The V gene end was trimmed by 1 base and the J gene end by 0 bases; junction bases not matched to a gene: 9.

V is TRDV2 and J is TRDJ1, with 9 bases aligning to TRDD3. Germline CDR1 GEAIGNYY, CDR2 EKD. Unmatched junction bases numbered 8, after V lost 3 bases and J lost 1 base. This CDR3 has 16 amino acids. The CDR3 region is CACDAVLGDPTDKLIF. Here the CDR3 DNA reads TGTGCCTGTGACGCCGTACTGGGGGACCCCACCGATAAACTCATCTTT.